Below are 27 T cell receptor beta chains sequenced from a single sample in a study of beta chain bispecific antibodies for T cell cancers. Findings of the study overall: In these mixed samples, most targeted TRBV reads derived from the leukemia cell line.

Expansion lasted 2 to 4 days, with either anti-CD3 antibody OKT3 or CD3/CD28 beads. The antigens these receptors bind are not known. Each CDR3 protein gets one entry after TCRdb re-called the 5' RACE reads with MiXCR. This sample has approximately 15,000 distinct CDR3 sequences, with roughly 1.9% found just once. The sequenced material came from healthy donor T cells cultured with leukemia cells. The receptor source for this set is a human donor in good health. Some clones in this sample may be carry-over from other donors' samples.

This clonotype was recorded many times. The chain combines TRBV28 with TRBJ2-7, with D tentatively TRBD1 (5 bases). Germline CDR1 MDHEN, CDR2 SYDVKM. The CDR3 runs to 14 residues. V lost 3 bases, J lost 0 bases, and 9 bases lay in between. CDR3 coding DNA: TGTGCCAGCAGTTTTGGACACCTCTCCTACGAGCAGTACTTC. The encoded protein is CASSFGHLSYEQYF. Combining the CDR3 with reference TRBV28 and TRBJ2-7 gives the whole variable domain DVKVTQSSRYLVKRTGEKVFLECVQDMDHENMFWYRQDPGLGLRLIYFSYDVKMKEKGDIPEGYSVSREKKERFSLILESASTNQTSMYLCASSFGHLSYEQYFGPGTRLTVT.

This clonotype was observed at least ten times. The chain is built from TRBV19 and TRBJ2-5; 8 bases align to TRBD1. J lost 4 bases, V lost 4 bases, and 5 bases had no gene match. This CDR3 spans 14 amino acids. From germline, CDR1 is LNHDA and CDR2 SQIVND (reference sequence). CDR3 bases: TGTGCCAGTAGTAGCAGGGGGCGCTTAGAGACCCAGTACTTC. This encodes CASSSRGRLETQYF.

There are many counts of this clonotype. The gene calls are TRBV28 and TRBJ2-1; D unresolved. V lost 8 bases and J 5 bases, leaving 13 bases between the germline ends. This CDR3 is built from 13 residues. Germline CDR1 MDHEN, CDR2 SYDVKM. DNA of the CDR3: TGTGCCAGCGCCCTCCGACAAGACAATGAGCAGTTCTTC. It is translated as CASALRQDNEQFF.

This clonotype was detected many times. The chain carries TRBV20-1 and TRBJ2-3; D may match TRBD1 or TRBD2 (6 bases each). The CDR3 is made up of 14 amino acids. With 4 bases removed from V and 5 bases from J, the gap between germline ends came to 16 bases. Germline V gene data show CDR1 as DFQATT and CDR2 as SNEGSKA (reference sequence). This CDR3 reads CSANPGAFLDTQYF. The CDR3 DNA reads TGCAGTGCTAACCCGGGGGCGTTTTTAGATACGCAGTATTTT.

This clonotype is deemed medium-sized. The gene calls are TRBV3-1 and TRBJ2-3; no firm D call. The V gene's germline CDR1 is LGHDT and CDR2 YNNKEL (reference sequence). V lost 0 bases, J lost 0 bases, and 4 bases lay in between. This CDR3 comprises 14 residues. The CDR3: CASSQEASTDTQYF. DNA of the CDR3: TGTGCCAGCAGCCAAGAAGCCAGCACAGATACGCAGTATTTT.

This clonotype was recorded many times. The V call is TRBV7-9, the J call TRBJ2-7; D remains unclear. Germline values: CDR1 SEHNR, CDR2 FQNEAQ (reference sequence). This CDR3 comprises 13 residues. Trimming pared 4 bases from V and 0 bases from J, leaving 7 bases between. CDR3 region: CASSSVFSYEQYF. CDR3 coding DNA: TGTGCCAGCAGCTCGGTGTTCTCCTACGAGCAGTACTTC. The whole variable domain, remainder taken from reference TRBV7-9 and TRBJ2-7, is DTGVSQNPRHKITKRGQNVTFRCDPISEHNRLYWYRQTLGQGPEFLTYFQNEAQLEKSRLLSDRFSAERPKGSFSTLEIQRTEQGDSAMYLCASSSVFSYEQYFGPGTRLTVT.

The V and J genes are TRBV27 and TRBJ1-5; 8 bases map to TRBD1. V lost 5 bases to trimming and J lost 4 bases; unmatched junction nucleotides: 7. The germline V gene encodes CDR1 MNHEY and CDR2 SMNVEV (reference sequence). The CDR3 contains 15 residues. For the CDR3, the DNA is TGTGCCAGCAGTCCCCGGACAGGGTCGAATCAGCCCCAGCATTTT. Translation: CASSPRTGSNQPQHF.

This clonotype was seen repeatedly, ten times or more. The chain links TRBV19 to TRBJ2-3; 11 nucleotides line up with TRBD1. The CDR3 runs to 16 residues. V was pared by 1 base and J by 5 bases, with 5 bases of the junction left unmatched. Per the germline V gene, CDR1 is LNHDA and CDR2 is SQIVND (reference sequence). In DNA form, the CDR3 reads TGTGCCAGTAGTATAGTAGGACAGGGGGCTGAAGATACGCAGTATTTT. It is translated as CASSIVGQGAEDTQYF.

This clonotype showed up many times. The chain joins TRBV27 to TRBJ1-2, with D possibly TRBD1 on 6 matching bases. This CDR3 spans 16 amino acids. Germline V gene data show CDR1 as MNHEY and CDR2 as SMNVEV (reference sequence). Between the trimmed V and J ends, which lost 0 bases and 4 bases, there was a span of 15 bases. CDR3 sequence: CASSLSWGEGGYGYTF. CDR3 bases: TGTGCCAGCAGTTTATCGTGGGGTGAAGGGGGCTATGGCTACACCTTC.

This clonotype has a count of ten or more. The chain couples TRBV28 to TRBJ1-2; unclear D gene. Germline values: CDR1 MDHEN, CDR2 SYDVKM. Trimming cost V 10 bases and J 4 bases, with 22 bases left between them. The CDR3 extends over 15 amino acids. The CDR3 nucleotides are TGTGCCACCCTATTCCCTATCCGATACGCCTATGGCTACACCTTC. It encodes CATLFPIRYAYGYTF.

In this sample, this clonotype turned up many times. The gene calls are TRBV30 and TRBJ2-7; D remains ambiguous. Germline V gene sequence: CDR1 GTSNPN, CDR2 SVGIG (reference sequence). The CDR3 contains 11 residues. The germline V and J ends were trimmed by 0 bases and 6 bases, with 6 bases remaining between them. The CDR3 nucleotides are TGTGCCTGGAGTGTGAGTTTCGAGCAGTACTTC. Its translation is CAWSVSFEQYF.

This clonotype has a count of ten or more. The V and J genes are TRBV29-1 and TRBJ2-2; D remains ambiguous. V lost 6 bases and J 3 bases, leaving 14 bases between the germline ends. The CDR3 has 14 amino acids. Germline values: CDR1 SQVTM, CDR2 ANQGSEA. Here the CDR3 DNA reads TGCAGCGTAAAGGAACCTCTCGACACCGGGGAGCTGTTTTTT. As protein: CSVKEPLDTGELFF.

This clonotype has ten or more counts. This chain uses TRBV27 with TRBJ2-4; the D gene is possibly TRBD1 (5 bases). The V end lost 3 bases, the J end lost 8 bases, and 8 bases lay between the germline ends. There are 12 residues in the CDR3. CDR1 is MNHEY, CDR2 SMNVEV, per germline (reference sequence). The CDR3 loop is CASSFQGDIQYF. The CDR3 nucleotides are TGTGCCAGCAGTTTTCAAGGGGACATTCAGTACTTC.

This clonotype appeared many times. V is TRBV7-9 and J is TRBJ2-3; possible D gene TRBD2, 6 bases. Germline values: CDR1 SEHNR, CDR2 FQNEAQ (reference sequence). The CDR3 loop spans 13 amino acids. Trimming shortened V by 7 bases and J by 2 bases, and 10 bases separated the two germline ends. The CDR3 nucleotides read TGTGCCAGCACGGGACTTATCACAGATACGCAGTATTTT. The encoded protein is CASTGLITDTQYF.

A word on this clonotype: A read error is possible here, since a much larger clone lies one base away. The chain employs TRBV29-1 and TRBJ2-3; D might be TRBD1 or TRBD2, each matching 5 bases. Germline V lookup: CDR1 SQVTM, CDR2 ANQGSEA. Trimming took off 5 bases at V and 5 bases at J, with 14 bases between the two ends. The CDR3 is 13 amino acids. The CDR3 protein is CSVSVGVIDTQYF. The DNA of the CDR3 is TGCAGCGTTTCGGTGGGGGTGATAGATACGCAGTATTTT.

Ten or more counts support this clonotype. The chain carries TRBV4-1 and TRBJ1-1, with D possibly matching TRBD1 (5 bases). Trimming removed 0 bases at V and 1 base at J, with 18 bases between. CDR3 length: 18 residues. Germline V lookup: CDR1 MGHRA, CDR2 YSYEKL. The CDR3 DNA follows: TGCGCCAGCAGCCAAGATAATGGGGGGGACCCTTGGAACACTGAAGCTTTCTTT. Its translation: CASSQDNGGDPWNTEAFF.

The chain carries TRBV2 and TRBJ2-5, with 7 bases matching TRBD1. The J segment lost 2 bases and the V segment lost 8 bases, leaving 8 bases of the junction unmatched. The germline CDR1 and CDR2 sequences are SNHLY and FYNNEI. CDR3 size: 14 residues. The CDR3 DNA is TGTGCCAGCGGGAGACAGGGTCTTCAAGAGACCCAGTACTTC. It codes for CASGRQGLQETQYF.

This clonotype was observed at least ten times. The J gene is TRBJ2-1, the V gene TRBV5-1; D perhaps matches TRBD1 (5 bases). Per the germline V gene, CDR1 is SGHRS and CDR2 is YFSETQ. The V gene lost 1 base and the J gene lost 6 bases, with 11 bases spanning the gap. This CDR3 is 14 amino acids long. The CDR3, as DNA: TGCGCCAGCAGCTTGATCCAGGGAATCAATGAGCAGTTCTTC. Translation: CASSLIQGINEQFF.

This clonotype was counted many times. The CDR3 sequence is CASSPDWTGFYGYTF. In nucleotides, the CDR3 is TGTGCCAGCAGTCCGGATTGGACAGGGTTCTATGGCTACACCTTC. The V and J genes are TRBV6-6 and TRBJ1-2; 8 positions match TRBD1. CDR1 and CDR2 (germline): MNHNY, SVGAGI (reference sequence). The CDR3 loop spans 15 amino acids. Trimming at V came to 5 bases and at J to 4 bases, leaving 9 bases not matched to a gene.

To note about this clonotype: This may be a read error, as it is one base from a much larger clone. The chain links TRBV7-2 to TRBJ2-1; perhaps TRBD1 as D (5 bases). The V gene's germline CDR1 is SGHTA and CDR2 FQGNSA. Trimming cost V 8 bases and J 7 bases, with 24 bases left between them. This CDR3 region has 16 residues. The CDR3 nucleotides are TGTGCCAGCGGCTGTGGGCGTGGGGCCCTGAGTAATGAGCAGTTCTTC. Translating it yields CASGCGRGALSNEQFF.

This clonotype was found many times. This chain connects TRBV19 to TRBJ2-1; the D is unclear. The CDR3 length is 11 residues. Trimming removed 4 bases at V and 4 bases at J, with 2 bases between. Germline V lookup: CDR1 LNHDA, CDR2 SQIVND (reference sequence). The CDR3 region has the DNA TGTGCCAGTAGTACGTACAATGAGCAGTTCTTC. This sequence encodes CASSTYNEQFF.

This clonotype was counted ten times or more. CDR3 nucleotides: TGCGCCAGCAGCGGGGGACAGGGAATGAACACTGAAGCTTTCTTT. Protein sequence: CASSGGQGMNTEAFF. The chain couples TRBV5-1 to TRBJ1-1; TRBD1 aligns across 9 bases. Germline loops: CDR1 SGHRS, CDR2 YFSETQ. This CDR3 has 15 amino acids. V lost 4 bases, J lost 0 bases, and 4 bases stayed unmatched. Together with reference TRBV5-1 and TRBJ1-1, the CDR3 gives the full variable domain: KAGVTQTPRYLIKTRGQQVTLSCSPISGHRSVSWYQQTPGQGLQFLFEYFSETQRNKGNFPGRFSGRQFSNSRSEMNVSTLELGDSALYLCASSGGQGMNTEAFFGQGTRLTVV.

This clonotype was recorded a few times. The chain links TRBV13 to TRBJ2-7, with a possible D match to TRBD1 (5 bases). The CDR3 consists of 13 residues. The germline V gene has CDR1 PRHDT and CDR2 FYEKMQ (reference sequence). Trimming left V 3 bases short and J 6 bases short, with 12 bases between. Here the CDR3 DNA reads TGTGCCAGCAGCTTTTCGATACAGGCCGAGCAGTACTTC. Translating it yields CASSFSIQAEQYF.

By its share, this clonotype is medium-sized. The chain uses TRBV27 and TRBJ2-2; D might be TRBD1 or TRBD2, each matching 5 bases. The ends were cut back, 8 bases at V and 4 bases at J, with 5 bases in the middle. The length of the CDR3 is 11 residues. Germline V gene lookup returns CDR1 MNHEY and CDR2 SMNVEV (reference sequence). CDR3 nucleotides: TGTGCCAGCGGGACCACCGGGGAGCTGTTTTTT. Residues: CASGTTGELFF.

This clonotype was found many times. CDR3 DNA sequence: TGCGCCACTAGGCCGGGAAGTAATTCACCCCTCCACTTT. Its protein is CATRPGSNSPLHF. This chain uses TRBV5-1 with TRBJ1-6; D is undetermined. Germline-derived CDR1 and CDR2 are SGHRS and YFSETQ. Trimming took off 9 bases at V and 6 bases at J, with 13 bases between the two ends. This CDR3 contains 13 residues.

V and J are TRBV29-1 and TRBJ2-5; D uncertain. The germline V gene encodes CDR1 SQVTM and CDR2 ANQGSEA. This CDR3 comprises 12 residues. V lost 5 bases and J 0 bases, leaving 7 bases between the germline ends. In DNA, the CDR3 is TGCAGCGTTCGACGGTACCAAGAGACCCAGTACTTC. Translated, it gives CSVRRYQETQYF.

This clonotype was counted many times. V is TRBV2 and J is TRBJ2-3; 7 bases fit TRBD2. V dropped 6 bases and J dropped 4; count of bases not matched to a gene: 13. Germline V gene sequence: CDR1 SNHLY, CDR2 FYNNEI. The CDR3 is made up of 16 amino acids. The CDR3 nucleotides are TGTGCCAGCAGAGCACTGGCGGGGGAGGTATCAGATACGCAGTATTTT. It translates to CASRALAGEVSDTQYF.